A selection of T cell receptor beta chains follows, all from one sample in a study of CD8 T cells in ankylosing spondylitis. MiXCR, applied by TCRdb to the 5' RACE reads, yields one record per CDR3 protein. Of a few hundred thousand distinct CDR3 sequences in the sample, 8% to 11% were seen once. What was sequenced was blood, either unsorted or a sorted T cell fraction (not recorded which). The receptors were gathered from a male donor with ankylosing spondylitis or in good health (not recorded which). Both conserved end residues are part of each CDR3. D genes are given only for firm matches. A clone size is listed for some rows: how often the clone was seen (once, few, many), or a class if it is expanded.

clone size: many
D gene: -
J gene: TRBJ1-5
V gene: TRBV6-1
CDR3 protein: CASRNLGGFGQPQHF
CDR3 DNA: TGTGCCAGCAGAAACTTAGGGGGATTCGGGCAGCCCCAGCATTTT

clone size: few
D gene: -
J gene: TRBJ2-5
V gene: TRBV5-5
CDR3 protein: CASRIGGAGETQYF
CDR3 DNA: TGTGCCAGCAGGATTGGGGGGGCCGGAGAGACCCAGTACTTC

clone size: many
D gene: -
J gene: TRBJ1-2
V gene: TRBV29-1
CDR3 protein: CSVEEATGTRGYTF
CDR3 DNA: TGCAGCGTTGAGGAGGCGACAGGTACCCGGGGCTACACCTTC

clone size: many
D gene: -
J gene: TRBJ1-2
V gene: TRBV20-1
CDR3 protein: CSARVDGPYGYTF
CDR3 DNA: TGCAGTGCTAGAGTGGACGGTCCTTATGGCTACACCTTC

clone size: many
D gene: TRBD2
J gene: TRBJ2-7
V gene: TRBV4-2
CDR3 protein: CASSQGVSGAYEQYF
CDR3 DNA: TGTGCCAGCAGCCAAGGAGTCAGCGGGGCCTACGAGCAGTACTTC

clone size: many
D gene: -
J gene: TRBJ1-6
V gene: TRBV7-2
CDR3 protein: CASSSSGRDNSPLHF
CDR3 DNA: TGTGCCAGCAGCTCATCGGGACGGGATAATTCACCCCTCCACTTT

clone size: many
D gene: TRBD1
J gene: TRBJ2-2
V gene: TRBV12-3/TRBV12-4
CDR3 protein: CASNLGQGDTGELFF
CDR3 DNA: TGTGCCAGCAACCTAGGACAGGGCGACACCGGGGAGCTGTTTTTT

clone size: -
D gene: -
J gene: TRBJ2-7
V gene: TRBV12-3/TRBV12-4
CDR3 protein: CASSFARGVSEQYF
CDR3 DNA: TGTGCCAGCAGTTTCGCCAGGGGCGTCTCCGAGCAGTACTTC

clone size: few
D gene: TRBD1
J gene: TRBJ2-2
V gene: TRBV5-1
CDR3 protein: CASSYDRVGELFF
CDR3 DNA: TGCGCCAGCAGCTACGACAGGGTCGGGGAGCTGTTTTTT

clone size: many
D gene: -
J gene: TRBJ2-1
V gene: TRBV3-1
CDR3 protein: CASSGTGRSHNEQFF
CDR3 DNA: TGTGCCAGCAGCGGGACTGGGCGCTCTCACAATGAGCAGTTCTTC

clone size: few
D gene: TRBD2
J gene: TRBJ2-3
V gene: TRBV5-1
CDR3 protein: CASSLEGLAGAGQYF
CDR3 DNA: TGCGCCAGCAGCTTGGAGGGGCTAGCGGGGGCCGGGCAGTATTTT

clone size: few
D gene: TRBD2
J gene: TRBJ2-1
V gene: TRBV16
CDR3 protein: CASSLLAGDLGEQFF
CDR3 DNA: TGTGCCAGCAGCCTCCTAGCGGGGGACTTGGGTGAGCAGTTCTTC

clone size: many
D gene: -
J gene: TRBJ1-5
V gene: TRBV29-1
CDR3 protein: CSVAGGVNQPQHF
CDR3 DNA: TGCAGCGTGGCCGGGGGGGTTAATCAGCCCCAGCATTTT

clone size: -
D gene: -
J gene: TRBJ1-1
V gene: TRBV6-1
CDR3 protein: CASSAGGHEAFF
CDR3 DNA: TGTGCCAGCAGCGCCGGGGGGCATGAAGCTTTCTTT